The rows below give T cell receptor beta chains drawn from one sample of a study of blood T cell repertoires in COVID-19. This table comes from immunoSEQ multiplex PCR, and its TCRdb copy is limited to in-frame clones, with some not included. The sample holds about 94,000 clones, 80% to 85% seen once. The source material was peripheral blood. Receptors originate from a man aged 55 to 70 with acute or convalescent COVID-19. CDR3s include the opening cysteine and the closing phenylalanine or tryptophan. A D gene is named only where the DNA matches it firmly. Rows may omit the clone size; those that give it use once, few, many or a size class.

few	TRBV7-9	TRBJ1-1	TRBD1	CASSSRDRDEAFF	TGTGCCAGCAGCTCCCGGGACAGAGATGAAGCTTTCTTT
-	TRBV15	TRBJ1-1	-	CATSRDQGGTEAFF	TGTGCCACCAGCAGAGATCAGGGAGGGACTGAAGCTTTCTTT
-	TRBV27	TRBJ1-5	-	CASRQGWEKNQPQHF	TGTGCCAGCAGGCAGGGCTGGGAAAAGAATCAGCCCCAGCATTTT
-	TRBV3-1/TRBV3-2	TRBJ1-6	TRBD1	CASSQEQGNSPLHF	TGTGCCAGCAGCCAAGAACAGGGGAATTCACCCCTCCACTTT
-	TRBV2	TRBJ1-6	-	CASSEGRKNSPLHF	TGTGCCAGCAGTGAGGGCAGGAAGAATTCACCCCTCCACTTT
-	TRBV6-5	TRBJ2-2	-	CASSVQASATGELFF	TGTGCCAGCAGCGTTCAGGCTTCCGCCACCGGGGAGCTGTTTTTT
-	TRBV6-5	TRBJ1-2	-	CASSYSDRSVYTF	TGTGCCAGCAGTTACTCCGACAGGTCTGTCTACACCTTC
once	TRBV5-6	TRBJ1-3	-	CASSLSGGNTIYF	TGTGCCAGCAGCTTGAGCGGGGGAAACACCATATATTTT
-	TRBV7-8	TRBJ2-3	-	CASSFPKTGLSSSTDTQYF	TGTGCCAGCAGCTTCCCCAAAACAGGGTTATCATCTAGCACAGATACGCAGTATTTT
-	TRBV1	TRBJ2-2	-	CTSSPRLAANTGELFF	TGCACCAGCAGCCCCCGGCTAGCGGCGAACACCGGGGAGCTGTTTTTT
-	TRBV19	TRBJ1-6	-	CASSTQPGTLNSPLHF	TGTGCCAGTAGTACGCAACCCGGGACACTTAATTCACCCCTCCACTTT
-	TRBV7-6	TRBJ1-2	TRBD1	CASSRDRNYGYTF	TGTGCCAGCAGCAGGGACAGGAACTATGGCTACACCTTC
-	TRBV7-2	TRBJ2-1	TRBD2	CASSVTSGVNEQFF	TGTGCCAGCAGCGTCACTAGCGGGGTCAATGAGCAGTTCTTC
-	TRBV6-1	TRBJ1-3	TRBD1	CASSVIYRGSGNTIYF	TGTGCCAGCAGTGTAATTTACAGGGGGTCAGGAAACACCATATATTTT
-	TRBV6-6	TRBJ1-1	TRBD1	CASRARQGVGAFF	TGTGCCAGCAGGGCCCGACAGGGTGTCGGAGCTTTCTTT
-	TRBV4-1	TRBJ1-6	-	CASSQLPPAGEFSYNSPLHF	TGCGCCAGCAGCCAATTACCCCCGGCAGGGGAATTTTCCTATAATTCACCCCTCCACTTT
-	TRBV14	TRBJ2-3	-	CASSHADTQYF	TGTGCCAGCAGCCACGCAGATACGCAGTATTTT
few	TRBV3-1/TRBV3-2	TRBJ1-3	-	CASSQGSSSGNTIYF	TGTGCCAGCAGCCAAGGGAGTTCCTCTGGAAACACCATATATTTT
-	TRBV5-1	TRBJ1-2	TRBD1	CASSLSGGYGYTF	TGCGCCAGCAGCTTATCAGGGGGTTATGGCTACACCTTC
-	TRBV5-1	TRBJ1-3	-	CASSSYGSGNTIYF	TGCGCCAGCAGCTCATACGGGTCTGGAAACACCATATATTTT
-	TRBV12-3/TRBV12-4	TRBJ1-6	-	CASSLGIQGSLHF	TGTGCCAGCAGTTTGGGAATACAGGGCTCCCTCCACTTT
few	TRBV9	TRBJ1-2	TRBD1	CASSPIGQGAYGYTF	TGTGCCAGCAGCCCCATCGGACAGGGGGCGTATGGCTACACCTTC
-	TRBV18	TRBJ1-2	TRBD1	CASSPPGTGNGYTF	TGTGCCAGCTCACCCCCCGGGACAGGGAATGGCTACACCTTC
-	TRBV11-2	TRBJ2-5	-	CASSLDRTNQETQYF	TGTGCCAGCAGCTTAGACCGCACAAACCAAGAGACCCAGTACTTC
-	TRBV5-1	TRBJ1-2	TRBD1	CASSSSPGGNYGYTF	TGCGCCAGCAGCTCAAGCCCAGGGGGAAACTATGGCTACACCTTC
-	TRBV6-5	TRBJ2-7	-	CASSYYPRGEQYF	TGTGCCAGCAGTTACTATCCCCGGGGCGAGCAGTACTTC
few	TRBV6-6	TRBJ2-7	-	CASSYNPRQVSYEQYF	TGTGCCAGCAGTTACAACCCGAGACAGGTCTCCTACGAGCAGTACTTC
-	TRBV11-1	TRBJ1-3	TRBD1	CASTYGQGGSGNTIYF	TGTGCCAGCACCTATGGACAGGGCGGCTCTGGAAACACCATATATTTT
-	TRBV11-2	TRBJ2-6	-	CASSLDRSDVLTF	TGTGCCAGCAGCTTAGATCGATCGGACGTCCTGACTTTC
-	TRBV5-1	TRBJ1-1	-	CASSLVGGVYTEAFF	TGCGCCAGCAGCTTGGTAGGGGGAGTGTACACTGAAGCTTTCTTT
-	TRBV11-1	TRBJ2-3	-	CASSSGQSTDTQYF	TGTGCCAGCAGCTCGGGACAAAGCACAGATACGCAGTATTTT
-	TRBV12-3/TRBV12-4	TRBJ2-5	-	CASSWGPQGPQYF	TGTGCCAGCAGTTGGGGGCCGCAGGGACCCCAGTACTTC
-	TRBV29-1	TRBJ1-3	TRBD1	CSVTGTGDNTIYF	TGCAGCGTTACCGGGACAGGGGACAACACCATATATTTT
-	TRBV30	TRBJ1-1	-	CAWRPGNTEAFF	TGTGCCTGGAGGCCGGGGAACACTGAAGCTTTCTTT
-	TRBV13	TRBJ1-6	TRBD1	CASSSTRDRGINNSPLHF	TGTGCCAGCAGCTCAACCCGGGACAGGGGGATCAATAATTCACCCCTCCACTTT
-	TRBV9	TRBJ1-1	-	CASSEKPDRENTEAFF	TGTGCCAGCAGCGAGAAACCGGACAGAGAGAACACTGAAGCTTTCTTT
-	TRBV9	TRBJ2-7	-	CASSDPLGGLSYEQYF	TGTGCCAGCAGCGATCCCCTCGGGGGGCTCTCCTACGAGCAGTACTTC
-	TRBV25-1	TRBJ1-2	TRBD1	CASSGSTGRGYTF	TGTGCCAGCAGTGGATCGACAGGGAGGGGCTACACCTTC
-	TRBV9	TRBJ1-2	TRBD1	CASSESTGTARRNYGYTF	TGTGCCAGCAGCGAGTCGACAGGGACCGCCCGGAGGAACTATGGCTACACCTTC
-	TRBV5-4	TRBJ1-3	TRBD1	CASSGQGAGGNTIYF	TGTGCCAGCAGCGGACAGGGGGCGGGTGGAAACACCATATATTTT
-	TRBV3-1/TRBV3-2	TRBJ1-3	-	CASSPQGMLGNTIYF	TGTGCCAGCAGCCCGCAGGGGATGTTAGGAAACACCATATATTTT
-	TRBV18	TRBJ1-2	-	CASSPTGGRANYGYTF	TGTGCCAGCTCACCAACCGGAGGGCGGGCTAACTATGGCTACACCTTC
-	TRBV7-3	TRBJ1-1	-	CASSLYGGPNTEAFF	TGTGCCAGCAGCTTATATGGGGGCCCGAACACTGAAGCTTTCTTT
-	TRBV19	TRBJ2-5	TRBD2	CASSIGTSGVQETQYF	TGTGCCAGTAGTATCGGGACTAGCGGGGTTCAAGAGACCCAGTACTTC
-	TRBV5-4	TRBJ2-7	TRBD1	CASSWGTGSNEQYF	TGTGCCAGCAGCTGGGGGACAGGGAGTAACGAGCAGTACTTC
-	TRBV19	TRBJ2-7	-	CASTPQGGYEQYF	TGTGCCAGTACCCCCCAGGGCGGTTACGAGCAGTACTTC
-	TRBV6-5	TRBJ1-2	-	CASSRPLRGYGYTF	TGTGCCAGCAGTAGACCCCTAAGGGGCTATGGCTACACCTTC
-	TRBV18	TRBJ2-7	-	CASSLDSYEQYF	TGTGCCAGCTCACTGGACAGCTACGAGCAGTACTTC
-	TRBV2	TRBJ1-5	TRBD1	CASSGQGYSQPQHF	TGTGCCAGCAGTGGACAGGGGTACAGTCAGCCCCAGCATTTT
-	TRBV5-6	TRBJ1-3	-	CASSPQKTGSGNTIYF	TGTGCCAGCAGTCCCCAAAAGACAGGCTCTGGAAACACCATATATTTT
-	TRBV7-9	TRBJ1-2	-	CASSPRGIFNYGYTF	TGTGCCAGCAGCCCCCGGGGGATTTTTAACTATGGCTACACCTTC
-	TRBV19	TRBJ1-2	-	CASSIETADYGYTF	TGTGCCAGTAGTATTGAGACAGCCGATTATGGCTACACCTTC
-	TRBV4-1	TRBJ1-2	-	CASSQGGDGYTF	TGCGCCAGCAGCCAAGGGGGAGATGGCTACACCTTC
-	TRBV24-1	TRBJ1-2	TRBD1	CATSDWRTGDGYTF	TGTGCCACCAGTGATTGGAGGACAGGGGATGGCTACACCTTC
-	TRBV24-1	TRBJ2-3	-	CATSEAGTDTQYF	TGTGCCACCAGTGAGGCAGGCACAGATACGCAGTATTTT
-	TRBV2	TRBJ1-4	-	CASSERGAINEKLFF	TGTGCCAGCAGTGAACGGGGGGCCATTAATGAAAAACTGTTTTTT
-	TRBV19	TRBJ1-2	-	CASSIGRGEKDGYTF	TGTGCCAGTAGTATAGGCAGGGGCGAGAAAGATGGCTACACCTTC